This T cell receptor beta chain was identified during a study of beta chain features in type 1 diabetes (dated by TCRdb to 2016 to 2019). With regard to the full study: No differences in mean age, gender distribution, total cell number or subset yield were found between patients and healthy donors. A total of roughly 100 million sorted cells were examined across all samples, and the number of cells per subset was strongly correlated with RNA yield. The study compared the TCRB repertoires of sorted circulating CD4+ T cell subsets in recently diagnosed type 1 diabetes patients with those in matched healthy donors. Regulatory and stem cell-like memory subsets were isolated from only 8 patients and about 8 healthy donors, whereas naive and central memory subsets came from all 28 donors. General conclusions and limits of the study: Shorter templates might be favored by PCR, yet because patient and control samples were amplified and corrected together, any such skew would affect both groups equally. Because cDNA was sequenced instead of genomic DNA, highly expressing activated cells could be over-represented, though the groups showed no difference in activation or CD3 levels. HLA sub-analyses involved small numbers of individuals, so any influence of HLA type on TCRB rearrangement remained unresolved. A moderate but significant shortening of TCRB CDR3 length was observed in type 1 diabetes patients in all four CD4+ subsets. Naive, central memory and regulatory TCRB repertoires appeared to be more similar among patients than among healthy donors. Patients with type 1 diabetes made fewer insertions and deleted more nucleotides at VDJ recombination sites, implying thymic rearrangement abnormalities.

Remarks on this clone: Its cognate antigen has yet to be identified. No much larger clonotype is one base removed from it; base qualities were not supplied.

The entire isolated RNA was reverse transcribed using the High Capacity cDNA Reverse Transcription Kit, and thus expressed TCRB transcripts were sequenced. Naive, central memory and regulatory T cell samples underwent deep immunoSEQ sequencing, averaging around 3.7 million total reads per sample. Sorted cells were lysed in RLT buffer and RNA was extracted with DNase-treated RNeasy Micro or Mini kits, depending on cell number. To prevent cross-contamination, every cell subset was processed on its own, while patient and healthy donor samples were processed together. TCRB sequences were amplified from cDNA with the immunoSEQ multiplex PCR, producing 87-bp fragments spanning the CDR3 region. Sequencing of the amplicons was performed on the Illumina HiSeq platform. Processing in the source paper ran as follows. PCR bias was corrected computationally using synthetic template baselines, and reads within Hamming distance 2 were collapsed, with unmergeable singletons discarded. Reads were aligned to IMGT to assign V, D and J genes, CDR3 length, and insertions or deletions at six rearrangement sites. Within each subset, clonotype counts were normalized to sorted cell number, after which true diversity and Gini coefficients were computed with the tcR R package. The overlap coefficient, calculated on TCRB nucleotide sequences, was used to quantify repertoire sharing. Out-of-frame TCRB sequences from naive cells were analyzed to stand in for the pre-selection repertoire. TCRdb re-hosts the immuneACCESS table, in-frame sequences only. Its copies lack some clones; in the studies checked, an unresolved V gene accounts for under half of them, and the cause for the rest is not known. V, J and clone size derive from that table, while D and trimming were established from the DNA sequence. The table for this sample lists roughly 500,000 clones; 30% of them were counted only once. The top ten constitute about 0.065% of the sample.

Each donor gave one peripheral blood draw, roughly 0.12 L on average, collected into heparinised tubes. Using a panel that included CD45RO, CCR7, CD25, CD127, CD95 and CD27, naive, central memory, regulatory and stem cell-like memory CD4+ T cells were sorted on a BD FACSAria II. Every sorted population had a purity above 98%. Right away, PBMCs were isolated by Lymphoprep density gradient centrifugation and were stained directly, with no culture step. So that batch effects would be minimized, each experiment stained and sorted samples in pairs, pairing one healthy donor with one patient. V gives up 0 bases and J gives up 3 bases, and the segment between their germline ends measures 11 bases. Taken from the germline V gene (reference sequence), the CDR1 and CDR2 loops are GTSNPN and SVGIG. The CDR3 sequence holds 14 residues, the cysteine and phenylalanine included. The only DNA kept is the CDR3, 42 bases in frame from the first base.

The chain is made from TRBV30 and TRBJ1-1; there is no confident call for the D gene. The sequenced material came from naive CD4+ T cells from blood. The label giving this sample's cell subset or site can be read as: true naive CD4+ T cells. The receptor's source is a man aged 18 to 29 in good health. The DNA sequence is TGTGCCTGGAGTGTAGGGCCGGGTTACACTGAAGCTTTCTTT. The resulting protein is CAWSVGPGYTEAFF.